The 15 T cell receptor beta chains presented below share a single source sample, sequenced in a study of regulatory T cells in long-lasting Graves disease. Indicated time point: newly diagnosed GD, antithyroid drugs for less than 3 months. Isolated PBMC RNA provided the starting material for the TCR library. Assembly of TCR beta libraries relied on iRepertoire HTBI primers together with Arm-PCR of CDR3 regions. TCRdb independently ran MiXCR on the multiplex PCR reads; one entry per CDR3 protein. The sample contains roughly 260,000 distinct CDR3 sequences, 15% to 20% of which appear only once. These same records also appear under a second study, on T cells in Graves' hyperthyroidism and ophthalmopathy.

Specimen: peripheral blood mononuclear cells (PBMCs), collected at new diagnosis, from a patient treated with antithyroid drugs. These TCRs come from a woman under 40 with Graves disease.

This chain uses TRBV5-1 with TRBJ2-7, with D possibly TRBD1 on 7 matching bases. In germline, CDR1 is SGHRS, CDR2 YFSETQ. Trimming cost V 4 bases and J 6 bases, with 14 bases left between them. This CDR3 comprises 13 residues. The CDR3 here is CASSAGTVIEQYF. CDR3 DNA: TGCGCCAGCAGCGCGGGGACAGTAATCGAGCAGTACTTC.

This clonotype was observed at least ten times. The gene calls are TRBV3-1 and TRBJ2-2; a weak D match, TRBD2 (5 bases). V shed 10 bases and J shed 7 bases, with 10 bases lying between them. The V gene's germline CDR1 is LGHDT and CDR2 YNNKEL (reference sequence). CDR3 length: 11 residues. The CDR3 nucleotides are TGTGCCACCCACGGGGACGGGGAGCTGTTTTTT. Protein product: CATHGDGELFF.

This clonotype has ten or more counts. This rearrangement joins TRBV18 to TRBJ2-1; 15 bases map to TRBD2. CDR3 size: 16 residues. Trimming removed 4 bases from V and 8 bases from J; junction bases left unmatched: 6. Germline V lookup: CDR1 KGHSH, CDR2 LQKENI. The CDR3 is CASSLRTSGGAHEQFF. Here the CDR3 DNA reads TGTGCCAGCTCACTTCGGACTAGCGGGGGGGCTCATGAGCAGTTCTTC.

Notes on this clonotype: This may come from a read error, since a much larger clone is one base off. The chain carries TRBV3-1 and TRBJ2-1; possible D gene TRBD1, 5 bases. This CDR3 comprises 15 residues. CDR1 and CDR2 from the germline V gene are LGHDT and YNNKEL (reference sequence). The ends were cut back, 1 base at V and 9 bases at J, with 16 bases in the middle. In DNA, the CDR3 is TGTGCCAGCAGCCAAGGAGGAAGGGGCCGGGTTGAGCAGTTCTTC. It encodes CASSQGGRGRVEQFF.

This clonotype was picked up a small number of times. V is TRBV5-1 and J is TRBJ2-2, with D perhaps matching TRBD1 or TRBD2 (6 bases each). Germline CDR1 is SGHRS and CDR2 is YFSETQ. The CDR3 extends over 14 amino acids. V was shortened by 6 bases and J by 5 bases, with 14 bases between the two germline ends. CDR3 coding DNA: TGCGCCAGCAAAGTTCAGGGGAGGACCGGGGAGCTGTTTTTT. The encoded protein is CASKVQGRTGELFF.

This clonotype showed up many times. The chain combines TRBV19 with TRBJ2-7; D gene uncertain. Trimming stripped 2 bases from V and 3 bases from J, with 8 bases between. From germline, CDR1 is LNHDA and CDR2 SQIVND (reference sequence). This CDR3 has 13 amino acids. For the CDR3, the DNA is TGTGCCAGTAGTATAACGGGCGGCTACGAGCAGTACTTC. Protein product: CASSITGGYEQYF.

This chain uses TRBV3-1 with TRBJ2-5; TRBD2 is a possible D gene (6 bases). The CDR3 consists of 14 residues. Between the trimmed V and J ends, which lost 1 base and 4 bases, there was a span of 10 bases. Germline V CDR1 and CDR2: LGHDT, YNNKEL (reference sequence). Here the CDR3 reads CASSQGAGSETQYF. CDR3 nucleotide sequence: TGTGCCAGCAGCCAAGGGGCGGGGTCAGAGACCCAGTACTTC.

This clonotype was picked up many times. The V gene is TRBV20-1, the J gene TRBJ1-1, with D uncertain. The germline V gene has CDR1 DFQATT and CDR2 SNEGSKA (reference sequence). Between the trimmed V and J ends, which lost 2 bases and 1 base, there was a span of 5 bases. The CDR3 runs to 12 residues. The CDR3, as DNA: TGCAGTGCTAGAACAGCGAACACTGAAGCTTTCTTT. It specifies CSARTANTEAFF.

This clonotype was observed a handful of times. The chain has TRBV7-6 and TRBJ2-5; D remains ambiguous. Germline CDR1 SGHVS, CDR2 FNYEAQ. The CDR3 extends over 15 amino acids. The V and J ends lost 5 bases and 2 bases respectively, with 15 bases between them. The CDR3 sequence: CASSPGIHPQETQYF. The CDR3 bases are TGTGCCAGCAGCCCGGGCATCCACCCTCAAGAGACCCAGTACTTC.

This clonotype has a count of ten or more. V usage is TRBV27 and J usage is TRBJ2-5; 8 bases are a match to TRBD1. The CDR3 is 12 amino acids. Germline trimming cut 7 bases from V and 5 bases from J; bases unmatched to any gene: 3. Germline V gene sequence: CDR1 MNHEY, CDR2 SMNVEV (reference sequence). The CDR3 sequence: CASMGQDETQYF. DNA for the CDR3: TGTGCCAGCATGGGACAGGACGAGACCCAGTACTTC.

This clonotype was detected ten times or more. The J gene is TRBJ2-3, the V gene TRBV11-2; the D gene is possibly TRBD1 (5 bases). The CDR3 has 14 residues. Between the trimmed V and J ends, which lost 2 bases and 2 bases, there was a span of 8 bases. Germline values: CDR1 SGHAT, CDR2 FQNNGV. Here the CDR3 DNA reads TGTGCCAGCAGCTTACAGGGAAACACAGATACGCAGTATTTT. Amino acid sequence: CASSLQGNTDTQYF.

The CDR3 bases are TGCAGTGCTAGAGATATGGTGGCGGGGGGGACCCAGTACTTC. Its protein product is CSARDMVAGGTQYF. V is TRBV20-1 and J is TRBJ2-5; 8 bases are shared with TRBD2. The CDR3 extends over 14 amino acids. Germline V lookup: CDR1 DFQATT, CDR2 SNEGSKA (reference sequence). With 0 bases clipped from V and 7 bases from J, the junction kept 7 bases outside the gene matches.

This clonotype was observed many times. The genes are TRBV7-8 and TRBJ1-1; the D is unclear. CDR1 is SGHVS, CDR2 FQNEAQ, per germline. V was pared by 2 bases and J by 5 bases, with 9 bases between. The CDR3 contains 13 residues. CDR3 region: CASSLSEATEAFF. The CDR3 coding sequence is TGTGCCAGCAGCTTATCGGAAGCAACTGAAGCTTTCTTT.

This CDR3 is CSARGTFPSQYF. CDR3 DNA sequence: TGCAGTGCTAGAGGGACTTTCCCCTCGCAGTACTTC. The chain is built from TRBV20-1 and TRBJ2-7; the D gene is possibly TRBD2 (5 bases). The CDR3 contains 12 residues. CDR1 DFQATT and CDR2 SNEGSKA come from the germline V gene (reference sequence). V gave up 1 base and J gave up 9 bases, with 13 bases separating them.

This clonotype turned up a few times. A much larger clone lies a single base off, so this may be a read error. The chain joins TRBV3-1 to TRBJ2-7; 7 bases fit TRBD1. CDR3 length equals 14 residues. CDR1 is LGHDT and CDR2 is YNNKEL in the germline V gene (reference sequence). CDR3 amino acids: CASSHFRGTYGQYF. Here the CDR3 DNA reads TGTGCCAGCAGCCACTTCAGGGGGACATACGGGCAGTACTTC.